This T cell receptor (beta chain) was identified in a study of graft-versus-host responses after intestinal transplantation. Overall study context: The recipients all started with anti-thymocyte globulin induction and then took tacrolimus and steroids for 3 to 4 years.

Data came from immunoSEQ multiplex PCR; TCRdb stores just in-frame clones and leaves some out. The profile shows some 45,000 clones, 85% to 95% of them singletons. Findings and limits, study-wide: Elevated graft-versus-host to host-versus-graft clonal ratios in allografts were recorded for patients with graft-donor T cell macrochimerism. The recipient marrow held GvH clones, and some of them showed up first in ileum or blood. The highest levels of circulating GvH clones went along with early declines in HvG clones after transplant.

Concerning this clone itself: As yet, its antigen is unknown.

Sequenced material: PBMCs, taken around 48 weeks after intestinal transplant. The TCR comes from a human patient who received an intestinal transplant, so some T cells may come from the graft donor.

CDR3 residues: CAGGQVIHEQYF. The CDR3 nucleotides read TGTGCCGGGGGACAGGTCATACACGAGCAGTACTTC. V is TRBV2 and J is TRBJ2-7; 8 bases line up with TRBD1. V shed 11 bases and J 5 bases; nucleotides not matched to a gene: 8. Germline V gene data show CDR1 as SNHLY and CDR2 as FYNNEI. The CDR3 extends over 12 amino acids.